These T cell receptor beta chains were read from a single sample in a study of blood T cells in healthy people across ages. TCRdb re-called the 5' RACE reads with MiXCR, one entry per CDR3 protein. Altogether around 900,000 distinct CDR3 sequences are present, 51% being singletons, with the ten largest covering about 22%. The sequenced sample consisted of blood. These receptors came from a woman aged 55-69 years in good health. Each CDR3 is given without its conserved first and last residue. Each record gives: D gene, V gene, CDR3 protein. The D gene is left open where the match is weak.

>TRBD2|TRBV27
ASSIGTSGSYNEQF
>-|TRBV6-1
ATLRDRRETQY
>-|TRBV20-1
SARQGVATVFNEQF
>-|TRBV7-2
ASSSGIGDTQY
>-|TRBV6-1
ASITGVWGQY
>-|TRBV28
ASSLWDSSSGTEAF
>TRBD1|TRBV20-1
SADPPTGASYEQY
>-|TRBV7-2
ASSFTPYPTFEAF
>-|TRBV10-3
VISESGLDTQY
>-|TRBV6-5
ASSTKVTGELF
>TRBD2|TRBV20-1
SASAGLAGPGSYEQF
>TRBD1|TRBV6-2/TRBV6-3
ASRGWTGHDEQY
>TRBD2|TRBV9
ASSVGGLAASYEQY
>-|TRBV28
ASSEGRRVSEQY
>-|TRBV20-1
SASLTSTDTQY
>-|TRBV6-2/TRBV6-3
ASSDRFEQY
>TRBD2|TRBV25-1
ASTTSGRGGEQY
>TRBD2|TRBV7-8
ASSLLVAGTGEQY
>-|TRBV6-6
ASSYRGGGSPLH
>TRBD2|TRBV4-1
ASSQSVGLASPNEQF
>TRBD1|TRBV4-1
ASSQEDRTYSNQPQH
>-|TRBV7-9
ASSRSEGGEQF
>-|TRBV20-1
SASPTAGDWVQLYGYT
>-|TRBV5-5
ASSQEPQGYEQF
>-|TRBV7-9
ASSLELPEQF
>TRBD1|TRBV5-1
ASSSTGGGTEAF
>TRBD2|TRBV5-1
ASSFSGKAALEQF
>-|TRBV29-1
SVASGNTEAF
>TRBD2|TRBV7-2
ASSHGGGPSGRSYEQY
>TRBD1|TRBV2
ASSEKTGVSYEQY
>TRBD2|TRBV2
ASREERLADEQY
>-|TRBV7-2
ASSPWTSNGQF
>-|TRBV12-3/TRBV12-4
ASRSWVRDAEQYGYT
>-|TRBV6-6
ASRGLSQETQY
>-|TRBV28
ASAPPPSGANVLT
>-|TRBV9
ASSVRIDRSAEQY
>TRBD2|TRBV6-1
ASRVIGGTSGQYEQY
>-|TRBV4-2
ASSLGAKVGYEQY
>-|TRBV7-2
ASSLGRNYEQY
>-|TRBV7-9
ASSLPWSADTQY
>TRBD2|TRBV7-9
ASTIAGGFYNEQF
>-|TRBV7-2
ASSLGLASYNEQY
>-|TRBV6-4
ASSEEGRGYGYT
>-|TRBV25-1
ASSYQGEYTEAF
>TRBD2|TRBV11-3
ASSLGVLAANEQF
>-|TRBV14
ASRLLGSNQPQH
>-|TRBV4-3
ASSLKAASNEKLF
>TRBD1|TRBV6-5
ASSYRDRGHEQY
>TRBD2|TRBV27
ASRLTSGLSYEQY
>TRBD2|TRBV7-9
ASSSGTSGGQAQY
>-|TRBV24-1
ATSKSFQETQY
>-|TRBV18
ASSPPASGEKLF